The 28 T cell receptor beta chains given below trace back to one sample, sequenced in a study of Graves' ophthalmopathy and Graves' hyperthyroidism. For repertoire sequencing, the TCR beta CDR3 regions were amplified from RNA transcripts. First-round RT-PCR used HTBI primers; second-round multiplex PCR followed. MiXCR was run by TCRdb on the multiplex PCR reads, yielding one entry per CDR3 protein. The data show roughly 600,000 distinct CDR3 sequences, with about two fifths seen just once and 3.5% to 4.5% held by the top ten. The sequenced sample was peripheral blood or thyroid tissue (not recorded which). Receptors were obtained from an adult man with Graves' hyperthyroidism.

With regard to this clonotype: A much more abundant neighbour one base away suggests this may be a read error. The V and J genes are TRBV10-3 and TRBJ2-2, with D perhaps TRBD2 (7 bases). The CDR3 covers 17 residues. Germline loops: CDR1 ENHRY, CDR2 SYGVKD. The CDR3 loop is CTISESAGAQNTGELFF. The CDR3 DNA sequence: TGTACCATCAGTGAGTCTGCGGGGGCCCAGAACACCGGGGAGCTGTTTTTT.

The chain joins TRBV7-9 to TRBJ2-6; 7 bases map to TRBD1. CDR1 and CDR2 from the germline V gene are SEHNR and FQNEAQ (reference sequence). The CDR3 loop spans 15 amino acids. The ends lost 5 bases at V and 5 bases at J; junction bases unmatched: 6. The CDR3 DNA sequence: TGTGCCAGCAGCCACAGGGGTTCCAGGGCCAACGTCCTGACTTTC. Translated: CASSHRGSRANVLTF.

V is TRBV7-9 and J is TRBJ2-7; 10 bases map to TRBD1. This CDR3 has 15 amino acids. Germline lookup yields CDR1 SEHNR and CDR2 FQNEAQ (reference sequence). V trimming: 6 bases; J trimming: 3 bases; junction bases outside the gene matches: 8. CDR3 region: CASRNTGTGDYEQYF. As DNA, the CDR3 is TGTGCCAGCAGAAACACCGGGACAGGGGACTACGAGCAGTACTTC.

The table lists this clonotype with a few counts. The rearrangement joins TRBV9 to TRBJ1-4; D remains unclear. Germline CDR1 SGDLS, CDR2 YYNGEE. V lost 0 bases and J lost 5, with 11 bases in between. CDR3 length equals 15 residues. The CDR3 here is CASSVGLGRNEKLFF. In nucleotides, the CDR3 is TGTGCCAGCAGCGTAGGGCTGGGGAGGAATGAAAAACTGTTTTTT.

This clonotype was seen at least ten times. This chain connects TRBV10-3 to TRBJ2-2, with 7 positions matching TRBD1. Germline V gene data show CDR1 as ENHRY and CDR2 as SYGVKD. Trimming took 7 bases from V and 4 from J; bases not matched to a gene: 9. The CDR3 is 15 amino acids. CDR3 amino acids: CAINSGTDRTGELFF. The CDR3 region has the DNA TGTGCCATCAACTCAGGGACAGATCGCACCGGGGAGCTGTTTTTT.

This clonotype was seen a handful of times. The V gene is TRBV7-9, the J gene TRBJ2-5, with TRBD2 as a possible D gene (5 bases). The CDR3 loop spans 13 amino acids. V was shortened by 4 bases and J by 11 bases, with 17 bases between the two germline ends. Per germline, CDR1 SEHNR and CDR2 FQNEAQ (reference sequence). This CDR3 is CASSSSGTDTQYF. DNA for the CDR3: TGTGCCAGCAGCTCCAGCGGCACAGATACGCAGTACTTC.

As to this clonotype: A single base separates this from a much larger clone, so it may be a read error. This chain uses TRBV19 with TRBJ2-7; no definite D call. CDR3 length equals 14 residues. CDR1 and CDR2 (germline): LNHDA, SQIVND (reference sequence). Trimming stripped 4 bases from V and 2 bases from J, with 12 bases between. The DNA for the CDR3 is TGTGCCAGTAGTAAGGCAGCCCCCCCCTACGAGCAGTACTTC. The encoded protein is CASSKAAPPYEQYF.

This clonotype came up a few times. The V and J genes are TRBV15 and TRBJ2-5, with D possibly being TRBD2 (6 bases). The CDR3 is 15 amino acids. Trimming pared 4 bases from V and 4 bases from J, leaving 16 bases between. The germline gives CDR1 LNHNV, CDR2 YYDKDF (reference sequence). CDR3 amino acids: CATSTLRGFPETQYF. The CDR3 coding sequence is TGTGCCACCAGCACCCTCCGGGGGTTTCCAGAGACCCAGTACTTC.

The chain uses TRBV25-1 and TRBJ2-7; D is unresolved. Germline CDR1 is MGHDK and CDR2 is SYGVNS. The CDR3 spans 13 residues. Between the trimmed V and J ends, which lost 6 bases and 0 bases, there was a span of 9 bases. The CDR3 reads CASRTEVSYEQYF. As DNA, the CDR3 is TGTGCCAGCAGGACCGAGGTCTCCTACGAGCAGTACTTC.

The chain recombines TRBV5-6 with TRBJ1-6; D might be TRBD1 (5 bases). The germline V gene has CDR1 SGHDT and CDR2 YYEEEE. Between the trimmed V and J ends, which lost 7 bases and 10 bases, there was a span of 18 bases. CDR3 size: 14 residues. The CDR3 nucleotides are TGTGCCAGCGCCCTGGGGCCTACGGGGTCACCCCTCCACTTT. Protein: CASALGPTGSPLHF.

Of note for this clonotype: A much larger clone differs from this one at a single base, so this may be a read error. The V and J genes are TRBV11-2 and TRBJ2-2; a possible D gene is TRBD2 (5 bases). Germline loops: CDR1 SGHAT, CDR2 FQNNGV. This CDR3 is built from 16 residues. Written as DNA, the CDR3 is TGTGCCAGCAGCTTATCCCTGTGGGAGAACACCGGGGAGCTGCTTTTT. Protein sequence: CASSLSLWENTGELLF.

This clonotype came up many times. The chain couples TRBV20-1 to TRBJ1-3; D remains unclear. Germline CDR1 reads DFQATT; CDR2 reads SNEGSKA (reference sequence). CDR3 length equals 13 residues. V lost 6 bases to trimming and J lost 1 base, with 10 bases between them. The CDR3 DNA reads TGCAGTGCCGACACTGCTTCTGGAAACACCATATATTTT. Its translation is CSADTASGNTIYF.

The chain uses TRBV7-2 and TRBJ2-7, with 13 bases fitting TRBD2. The germline CDR1 and CDR2 sequences are SGHTA and FQGNSA. The V and J ends lost 5 bases and 2 bases, in that order; junction bases with no gene match: 6. The CDR3 length is 16 residues. CDR3 protein: CASSQGLAGAPYEQYF. The CDR3 DNA follows: TGTGCCAGCAGCCAAGGACTAGCGGGGGCCCCCTACGAGCAGTACTTC.

J is TRBJ1-2 and V is TRBV24-1; 8 bases are shared with TRBD1. Germline V CDR1 and CDR2: KGHDR, SFDVKD. The CDR3 totals 18 residues. V shed 11 bases, J shed 4 bases, and the junction held 23 bases outside the gene matches. The CDR3: CASSPLVSPGGLGYGYTF. DNA of the CDR3: TGTGCCAGCTCACCATTGGTGAGTCCAGGGGGCCTCGGCTATGGCTACACCTTC.

On this clonotype itself: This may be a read error: a much more frequent sequence differs by one nucleotide. V is TRBV24-1 and J is TRBJ1-5; maybe TRBD2 (5 bases). The J call may be in error: the DNA end matches TRBJ2-3 better. Germline CDR1 is KGHDR and CDR2 is SFDVKD. The CDR3 is made up of 15 amino acids. CDR3 DNA: TGTGCCACCAGTGATAGGTCGGGAAGCAATCAGCCCCAGTATTTT. Translation: CATSDRSGSNQPQYF.

This chain links TRBV20-1 with TRBJ2-3; D remains ambiguous. Germline V gene sequence: CDR1 DFQATT, CDR2 SNEGSKA (reference sequence). V was pared by 6 bases and J by 1 base, with 14 bases between. The CDR3 consists of 14 residues. CDR3 coding DNA: TGCAGTGCCCCTCCGACCGTCGGCACAGATACGCAGTATTTT. It is translated as CSAPPTVGTDTQYF.

The chain uses TRBV7-9 and TRBJ2-2; D is ambiguous. Looked up from germline, CDR1 is SEHNR and CDR2 is FQNEAQ (reference sequence). CDR3 length: 19 amino acids. V lost 2 bases and J lost 2, with 21 bases in between. CDR3: CASSLRLPRRYLNTGELFF. As DNA, the CDR3 is TGTGCCAGCAGCTTAAGACTCCCCCGTAGATACTTAAACACCGGGGAGCTGTTTTTT.

This clonotype was seen repeatedly, ten times or more. The chain joins TRBV2 to TRBJ1-4, with 8 bases aligning to TRBD1. V gave up 8 bases and J gave up 8 bases; unmatched junction bases: 7. This CDR3 is built from 13 residues. CDR1 SNHLY and CDR2 FYNNEI come from the germline V gene. CDR3 in amino acids: CASQTGAREKLFF. In nucleotides, the CDR3 is TGTGCCAGCCAGACAGGGGCCAGGGAAAAACTGTTTTTT.

There are many counts of this clonotype. The chain is built from TRBV20-1 and TRBJ1-3; TRBD1 matches at 9 bases. CDR3 size: 16 residues. J was trimmed by 3 bases and V by 3 bases; bases with no gene match: 9. Per the germline V gene, CDR1 is DFQATT and CDR2 is SNEGSKA (reference sequence). The CDR3 is CSARGFTGGYGNTIYF. CDR3 nucleotide sequence: TGCAGTGCTAGGGGATTTACAGGGGGCTATGGAAACACCATATATTTT.

This chain joins TRBV20-1 and TRBJ1-1, with 8 bases matching TRBD1. This CDR3 contains 12 residues. Germline lookup yields CDR1 DFQATT and CDR2 SNEGSKA (reference sequence). With V trimmed by 5 bases and J by 10 bases, 9 bases remained unmatched. The CDR3 nucleotides read TGCAGTGCTCTAGACAGGGGCGAGCGAGCTTTCTTT. It specifies CSALDRGERAFF.

This clonotype was recorded many times. The CDR3, as DNA: TGTGCCAGCAGCTTGCGGGACACCGTCTCCTACGAGCAGTACTTC. Protein: CASSLRDTVSYEQYF. The chain uses TRBV5-5 and TRBJ2-7; possibly TRBD1 for D (6 bases). Germline assignment: CDR1 SGHKS and CDR2 YYEKEE (reference sequence). This CDR3 contains 15 residues. V lost 1 base and J lost 0, with 11 bases in between.

The genes are TRBV20-1 and TRBJ1-2; TRBD1 agrees at 9 bases. This CDR3 spans 15 amino acids. The V segment lost 1 base and the J segment 4 bases; nucleotides outside the gene matches: 7. The germline CDR1 and CDR2 sequences are DFQATT and SNEGSKA (reference sequence). DNA for the CDR3: TGCAGTGCTAGAGCTGGGACAGGGAATCGCTATGGCTACACCTTC. Translated, it gives CSARAGTGNRYGYTF.

The chain links TRBV11-2 to TRBJ2-3; 7 positions match TRBD1. In germline, CDR1 is SGHAT, CDR2 FQNNGV. This CDR3 region has 15 residues. The V and J ends lost 7 bases and 0 bases, in that order; junction bases with no gene match: 7. The CDR3 sequence: CASTRDSLSTDTQYF. DNA of the CDR3: TGTGCCAGCACCCGGGACAGCCTCAGCACAGATACGCAGTATTTT.

V and J are TRBV7-2 and TRBJ2-3, with TRBD2 as a possible D gene (6 bases). The CDR3 contains 17 residues. Deletions cut 1 base from V and 0 bases from J, with 14 bases between. The germline gives CDR1 SGHTA, CDR2 FQGNSA. The CDR3 DNA reads as TGTGCCAGCAGCTTAGGACGTCGCGGGACTAGCACAGATACGCAGTATTTT. Translation: CASSLGRRGTSTDTQYF.

Concerning this clonotype: An end of the junction differs from the germline gene, which may be a read error. The genes are TRBV6-5 and TRBJ1-1; 9 positions match TRBD1. This CDR3 is 16 amino acids long. Germline loops: CDR1 MNHEY, CDR2 SVGAGI. The DNA of the CDR3 is TGTGCCAGCAGACAACCCGGGACAGGGCCGAACGCTGAAGCTTTCTTT. Translation gives CASRQPGTGPNAEAFF.

V gene TRBV12-3 or TRBV12-4 combines with J gene TRBJ2-7, with 9 bases fitting TRBD2. V was pared by 8 bases and J by 0 bases, with 8 bases of the junction left unmatched. This CDR3 region has 15 residues. The CDR3 region is CASFPAGGSSYEQYF. For the CDR3, the DNA is TGTGCCAGCTTTCCTGCGGGAGGGAGCTCCTACGAGCAGTACTTC.

The chain couples TRBV2 to TRBJ1-4; D may be TRBD1 (5 bases). Germline lookup yields CDR1 SNHLY and CDR2 FYNNEI. The CDR3 spans 14 residues. Deletions cut 9 bases from V and 8 bases from J, with 19 bases between. CDR3 amino acids: CASQKRGLEEKLFF. CDR3 in DNA: TGTGCCAGTCAAAAGCGGGGGTTAGAGGAAAAACTGTTTTTT.

The V gene is TRBV11-2, the J gene TRBJ2-3, with D tentatively TRBD2 (5 bases). Looked up from germline, CDR1 is SGHAT and CDR2 is FQNNGV. Trimming took 6 bases from V and 3 from J, leaving 13 bases between them. The CDR3 length is 14 residues. The DNA for the CDR3 is TGTGCCAGCAGTTTAAGTACGGGGACAGATACGCAGTATTTT. Its translation: CASSLSTGTDTQYF.